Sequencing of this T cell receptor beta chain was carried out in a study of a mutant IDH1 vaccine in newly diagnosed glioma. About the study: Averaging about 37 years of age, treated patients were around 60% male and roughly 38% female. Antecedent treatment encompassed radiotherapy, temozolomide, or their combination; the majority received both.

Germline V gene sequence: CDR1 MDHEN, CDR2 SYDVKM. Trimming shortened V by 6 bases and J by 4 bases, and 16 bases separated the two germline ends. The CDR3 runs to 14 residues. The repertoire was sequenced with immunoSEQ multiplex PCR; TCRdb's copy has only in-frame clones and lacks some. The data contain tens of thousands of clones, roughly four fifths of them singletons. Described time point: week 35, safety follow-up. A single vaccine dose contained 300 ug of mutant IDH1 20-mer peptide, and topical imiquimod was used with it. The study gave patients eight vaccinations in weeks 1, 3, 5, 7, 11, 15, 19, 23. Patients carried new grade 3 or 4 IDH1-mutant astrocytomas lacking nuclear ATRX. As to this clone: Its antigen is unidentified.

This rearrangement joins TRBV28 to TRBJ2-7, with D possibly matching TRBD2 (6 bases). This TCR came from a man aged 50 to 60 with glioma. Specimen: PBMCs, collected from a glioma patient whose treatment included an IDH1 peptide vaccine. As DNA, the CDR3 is TGTGCCAGCAGGCGCTCTGGGACTGTTTACGAGCAGTACTTC. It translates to CASRRSGTVYEQYF.